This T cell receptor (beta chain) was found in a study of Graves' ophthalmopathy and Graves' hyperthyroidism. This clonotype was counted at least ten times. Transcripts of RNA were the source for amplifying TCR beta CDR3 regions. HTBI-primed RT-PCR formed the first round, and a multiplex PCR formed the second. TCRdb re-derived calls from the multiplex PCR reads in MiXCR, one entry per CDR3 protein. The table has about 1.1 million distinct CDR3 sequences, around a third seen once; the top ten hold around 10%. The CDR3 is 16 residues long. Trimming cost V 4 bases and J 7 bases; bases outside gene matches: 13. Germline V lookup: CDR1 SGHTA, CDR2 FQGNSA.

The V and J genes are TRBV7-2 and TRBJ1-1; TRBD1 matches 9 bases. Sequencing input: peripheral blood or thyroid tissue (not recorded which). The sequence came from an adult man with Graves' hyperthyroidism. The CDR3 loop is CASSWKPGQGFVEAFF. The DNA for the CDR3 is TGTGCCAGCAGCTGGAAACCGGGACAGGGTTTCGTTGAAGCTTTCTTT.